The rows below give T cell receptor beta chains drawn from one sample of a study of blood T cell repertoires in COVID-19. Some clones are missing from TCRdb's copy, which holds only in-frame ones; the method was immunoSEQ multiplex PCR. The sample yields about 440,000 clones, about nine tenths seen once. Sequencing input: peripheral blood. These receptors all come from a woman aged 45 to 65 with COVID-19, enrolled during active disease. Both conserved end residues are trimmed from each CDR3.

CDR3aa | v_gene
ASSAGTGISEKLF | TRBV13
ASSVNPGRPPESLH | TRBV9
ASSLTQTGTINSPLH | TRBV5-1
ASSRTPSTDTQY | TRBV19
ASSLSSPRGSYT | TRBV28
ASSLAQDLNTEAF | TRBV5-5
ASSLSGGGNTEAF | TRBV28
SVYRGGIQY | TRBV29-1
ASSAHRDSSFYEQY | TRBV6-1
ASSLAGANYGYT | TRBV5-4
ACLTFEAF | TRBV30
ASSLTGGTNEKLF | TRBV9
ASSPLKRGGTDTQY | TRBV5-6
ASSLLPTSGGRDTQY | TRBV3-1/TRBV3-2
ASKETGENTEAF | TRBV11-2
ASSRIRGDEKLF | TRBV5-1
ASSPGTSRSHEQF | TRBV6-2/TRBV6-3